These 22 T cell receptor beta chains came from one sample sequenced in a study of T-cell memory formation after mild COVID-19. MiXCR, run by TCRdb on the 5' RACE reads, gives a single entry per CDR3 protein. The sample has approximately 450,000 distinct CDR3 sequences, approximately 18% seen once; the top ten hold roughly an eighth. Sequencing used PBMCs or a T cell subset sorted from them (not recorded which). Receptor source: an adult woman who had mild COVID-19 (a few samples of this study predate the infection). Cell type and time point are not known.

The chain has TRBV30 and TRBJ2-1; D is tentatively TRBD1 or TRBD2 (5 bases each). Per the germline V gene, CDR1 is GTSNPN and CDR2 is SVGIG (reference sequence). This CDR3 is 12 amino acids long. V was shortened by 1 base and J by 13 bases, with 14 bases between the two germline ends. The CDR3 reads CAWSEVGTPQFF. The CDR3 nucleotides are TGTGCCTGGAGTGAGGTGGGGACCCCTCAGTTCTTC.

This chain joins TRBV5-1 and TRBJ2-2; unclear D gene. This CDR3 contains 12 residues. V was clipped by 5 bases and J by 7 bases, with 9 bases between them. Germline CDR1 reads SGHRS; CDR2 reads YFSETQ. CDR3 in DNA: TGCGCCAGCAGTCCGACTGACGGGGAGCTGTTTTTT. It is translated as CASSPTDGELFF.

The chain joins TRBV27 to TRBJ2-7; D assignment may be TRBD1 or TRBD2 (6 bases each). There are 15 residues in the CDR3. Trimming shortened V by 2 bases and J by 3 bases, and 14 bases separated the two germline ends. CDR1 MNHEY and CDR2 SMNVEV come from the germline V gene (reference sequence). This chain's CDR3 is CASSLQGTYLYEQYF. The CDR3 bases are TGTGCCAGCAGTTTACAGGGGACTTATCTCTACGAGCAGTACTTC.

The CDR3 spells CSASPAGDQETQYF. CDR3 DNA sequence: TGCAGTGCTAGCCCAGCGGGGGACCAAGAGACCCAGTACTTC. This chain uses TRBV20-1 with TRBJ2-5; 8 nucleotides line up with TRBD2. Trimming at V came to 3 bases and at J to 0 bases, leaving 3 bases not matched to a gene. Germline V gene lookup returns CDR1 DFQATT and CDR2 SNEGSKA (reference sequence). CDR3 length: 14 amino acids.

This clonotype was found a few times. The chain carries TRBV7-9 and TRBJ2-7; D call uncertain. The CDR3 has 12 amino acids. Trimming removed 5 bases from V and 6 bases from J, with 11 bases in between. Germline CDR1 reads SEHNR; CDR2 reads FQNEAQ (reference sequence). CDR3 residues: CASSPRFVEQYF. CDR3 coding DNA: TGTGCCAGCAGCCCTAGATTCGTCGAGCAGTACTTC.

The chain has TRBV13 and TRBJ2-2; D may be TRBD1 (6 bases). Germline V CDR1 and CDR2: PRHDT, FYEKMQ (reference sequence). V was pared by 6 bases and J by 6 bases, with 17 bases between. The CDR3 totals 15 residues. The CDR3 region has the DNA TGTGCCAGCAGATACCAGGGGAAAGGAGCCGGGGAGCTGTTTTTT. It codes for CASRYQGKGAGELFF.

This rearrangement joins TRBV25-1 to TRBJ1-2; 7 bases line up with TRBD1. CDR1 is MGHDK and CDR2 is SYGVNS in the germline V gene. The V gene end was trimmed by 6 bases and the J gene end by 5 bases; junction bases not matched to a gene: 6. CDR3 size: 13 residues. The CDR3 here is CASRPTGEYGYTF. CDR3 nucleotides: TGTGCCAGCAGGCCAACAGGGGAGTATGGCTACACCTTC.

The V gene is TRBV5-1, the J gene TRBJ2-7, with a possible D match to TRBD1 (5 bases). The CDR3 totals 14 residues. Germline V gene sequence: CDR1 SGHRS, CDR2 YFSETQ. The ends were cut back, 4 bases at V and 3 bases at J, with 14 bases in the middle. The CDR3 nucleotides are TGCGCCAGCAGCCCTTACCCCGACAGCTACGAGCAGTACTTC. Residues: CASSPYPDSYEQYF.

CDR3 region: CASSGGTGLGRETQYF. The CDR3 DNA follows: TGTGCCAGCAGCGGGGGGACAGGGTTGGGGCGAGAGACCCAGTACTTC. The rearrangement joins TRBV5-4 to TRBJ2-5; 9 nucleotides agree with TRBD1. Germline-derived CDR1 and CDR2 are SGHNT and YYREEE (reference sequence). CDR3 length: 16 residues. Trimming at V came to 4 bases and at J to 4 bases, leaving 11 bases not matched to a gene.

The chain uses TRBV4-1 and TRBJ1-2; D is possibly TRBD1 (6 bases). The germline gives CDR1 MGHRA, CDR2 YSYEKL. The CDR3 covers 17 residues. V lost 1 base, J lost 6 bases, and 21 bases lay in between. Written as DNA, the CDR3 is TGCGCCAGCAGCCAAGGTCCCACGCAGGGGAGTAGGCATGGCTACACCTTC. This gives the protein CASSQGPTQGSRHGYTF.

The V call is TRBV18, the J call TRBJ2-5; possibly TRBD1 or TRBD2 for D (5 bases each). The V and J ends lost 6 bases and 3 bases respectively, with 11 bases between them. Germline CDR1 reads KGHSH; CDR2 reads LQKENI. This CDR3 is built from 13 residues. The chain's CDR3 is CASSTGAEETQYF. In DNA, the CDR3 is TGTGCCAGCTCCACCGGGGCAGAAGAGACCCAGTACTTC. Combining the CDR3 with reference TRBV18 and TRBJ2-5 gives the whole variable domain NAGVMQNPRHLVRRRGQEARLRCSPMKGHSHVYWYRQLPEEGLKFMVYLQKENIIDESGMPKERFSAEFPKEGPSILRIQQVVRGDSAAYFCASSTGAEETQYFGPGTRLLVL.

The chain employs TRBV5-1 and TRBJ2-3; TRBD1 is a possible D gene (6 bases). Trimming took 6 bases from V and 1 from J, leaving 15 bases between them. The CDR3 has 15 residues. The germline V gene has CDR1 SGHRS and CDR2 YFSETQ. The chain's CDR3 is CASIRTEGGTDTQYF. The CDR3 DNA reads TGCGCCAGCATCCGGACTGAGGGGGGCACAGATACGCAGTATTTT.

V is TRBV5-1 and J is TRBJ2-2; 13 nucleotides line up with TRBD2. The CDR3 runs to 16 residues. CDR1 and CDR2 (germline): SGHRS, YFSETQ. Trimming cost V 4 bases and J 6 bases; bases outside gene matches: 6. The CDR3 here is CASSGSGLAGPGELFF. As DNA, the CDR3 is TGCGCCAGCAGCGGCTCGGGACTAGCGGGGCCCGGGGAGCTGTTTTTT. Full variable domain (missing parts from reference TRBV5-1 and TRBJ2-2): KAGVTQTPRYLIKTRGQQVTLSCSPISGHRSVSWYQQTPGQGLQFLFEYFSETQRNKGNFPGRFSGRQFSNSRSEMNVSTLELGDSALYLCASSGSGLAGPGELFFGEGSRLTVL.

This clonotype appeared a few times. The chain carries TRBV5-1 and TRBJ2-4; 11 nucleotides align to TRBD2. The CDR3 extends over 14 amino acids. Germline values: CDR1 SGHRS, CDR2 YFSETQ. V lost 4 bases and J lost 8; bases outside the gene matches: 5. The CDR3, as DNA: TGCGCCAGCAGCCTTAGCGGGGGGGCGGACATTCAGTACTTC. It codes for CASSLSGGADIQYF.

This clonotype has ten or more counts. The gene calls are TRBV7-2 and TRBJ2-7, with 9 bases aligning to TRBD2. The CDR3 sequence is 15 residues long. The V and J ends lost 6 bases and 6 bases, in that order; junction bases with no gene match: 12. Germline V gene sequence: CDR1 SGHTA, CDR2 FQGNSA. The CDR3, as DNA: TGTGCCAGCAGGTTCGCAACCGGGACTAGCAGCGAGCAGTACTTC. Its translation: CASRFATGTSSEQYF. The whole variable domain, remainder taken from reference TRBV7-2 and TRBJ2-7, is GAGVSQSPSNKVTEKGKDVELRCDPISGHTALYWYRQSLGQGLEFLIYFQGNSAPDKSGLPSDRFSAERTGGSVSTLTIQRTQQEDSAVYLCASRFATGTSSEQYFGPGTRLTVT.

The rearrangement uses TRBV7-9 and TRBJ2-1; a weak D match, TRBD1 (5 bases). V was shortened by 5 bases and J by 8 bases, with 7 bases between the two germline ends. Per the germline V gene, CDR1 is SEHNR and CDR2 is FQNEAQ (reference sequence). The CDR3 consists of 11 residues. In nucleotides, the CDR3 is TGTGCCAGCAGCAGGGGCTATGAGCAGTTCTTC. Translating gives CASSRGYEQFF.

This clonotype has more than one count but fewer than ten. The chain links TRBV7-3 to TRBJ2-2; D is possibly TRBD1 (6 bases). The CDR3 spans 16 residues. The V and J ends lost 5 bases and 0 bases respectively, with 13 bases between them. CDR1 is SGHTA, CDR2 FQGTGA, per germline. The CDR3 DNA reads TGTGCCAGCAGCCTTTACGGGACATCGAACACCGGGGAGCTGTTTTTT. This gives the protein CASSLYGTSNTGELFF.

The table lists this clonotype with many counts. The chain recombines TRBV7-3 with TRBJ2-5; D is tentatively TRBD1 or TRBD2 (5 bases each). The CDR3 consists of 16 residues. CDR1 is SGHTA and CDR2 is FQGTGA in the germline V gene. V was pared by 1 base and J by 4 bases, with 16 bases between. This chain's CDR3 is CASSLRGRVSGETQYF. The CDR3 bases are TGTGCCAGCAGCTTAAGGGGACGTGTTTCGGGAGAGACCCAGTACTTC.

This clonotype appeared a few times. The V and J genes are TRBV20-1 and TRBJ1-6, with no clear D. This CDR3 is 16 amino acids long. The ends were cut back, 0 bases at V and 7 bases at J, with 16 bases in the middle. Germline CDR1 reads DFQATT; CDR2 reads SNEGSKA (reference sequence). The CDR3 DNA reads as TGCAGTGCTAGAGATAGAGGGCAGGCGTCGAATTCACCCCTCCACTTT. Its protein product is CSARDRGQASNSPLHF.

CDR3 residues: CASSLTGGAGGELFF. Written as DNA, the CDR3 is TGTGCCAGCAGCTTAACAGGGGGCGCGGGCGGGGAGCTGTTTTTT. The genes are TRBV7-7 and TRBJ2-2, with TRBD1 matching over 9 bases. The CDR3 is 15 residues long. The V segment lost 2 bases and the J segment 7 bases; nucleotides outside the gene matches: 5. Germline V gives CDR1 SSHAT, CDR2 FNYEAQ (reference sequence).

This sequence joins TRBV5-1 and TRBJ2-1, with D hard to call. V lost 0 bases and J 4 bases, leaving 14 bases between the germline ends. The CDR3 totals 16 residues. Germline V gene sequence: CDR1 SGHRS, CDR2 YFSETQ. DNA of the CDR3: TGCGCCAGCAGCTTGGGGGCGTCCATAGCTTACAATGAGCAGTTCTTC. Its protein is CASSLGASIAYNEQFF.

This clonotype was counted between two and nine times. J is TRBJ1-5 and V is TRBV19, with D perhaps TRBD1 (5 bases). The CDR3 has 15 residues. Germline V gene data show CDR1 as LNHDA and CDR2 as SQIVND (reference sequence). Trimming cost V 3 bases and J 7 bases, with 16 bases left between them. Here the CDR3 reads CASSIGTIINQPQHF. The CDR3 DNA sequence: TGTGCCAGTAGTATTGGGACCATTATTAACCAGCCCCAGCATTTT. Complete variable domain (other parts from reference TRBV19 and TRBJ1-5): DGGITQSPKYLFRKEGQNVTLSCEQNLNHDAMYWYRQDPGQGLRLIYYSQIVNDFQKGDIAEGYSVSREKKESFPLTVTSAQKNPTAFYLCASSIGTIINQPQHFGDGTRLSIL.